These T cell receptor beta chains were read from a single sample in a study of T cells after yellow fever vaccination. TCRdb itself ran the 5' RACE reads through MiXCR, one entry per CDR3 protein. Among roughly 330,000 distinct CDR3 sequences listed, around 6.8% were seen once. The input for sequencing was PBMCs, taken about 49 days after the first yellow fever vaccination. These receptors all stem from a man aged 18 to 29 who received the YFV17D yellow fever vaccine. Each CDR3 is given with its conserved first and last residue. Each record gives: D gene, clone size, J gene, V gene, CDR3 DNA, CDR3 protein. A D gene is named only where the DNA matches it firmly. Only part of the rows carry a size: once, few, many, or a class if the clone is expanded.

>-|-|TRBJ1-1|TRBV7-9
TGTGCCAGCAGCTTTGGGGGGTCAACAGGGGCTTTCTTT
CASSFGGSTGAFF
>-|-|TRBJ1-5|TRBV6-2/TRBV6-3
TGTGCCAGCGGACCGTGGCTCGGAAGCAATCAGCCCCAGCATTTT
CASGPWLGSNQPQHF
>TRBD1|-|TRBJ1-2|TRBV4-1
TGCGCCAGCAGCCAAGGGCAGGGGGTGGGAGGCTACACCTTC
CASSQGQGVGGYTF
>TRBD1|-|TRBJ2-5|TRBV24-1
TGTGCCACCAGTTCCGGGACAGGGTTCGGGGAGACCCAGTACTTC
CATSSGTGFGETQYF
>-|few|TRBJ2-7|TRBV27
TGTGCCAGCAGTTTATTCGGACAGAAATACGAGCAGTACTTC
CASSLFGQKYEQYF
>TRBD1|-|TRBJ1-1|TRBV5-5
TGTGCCAGCAGCGTTATGACCTGGACAGGCTGGTTATCTTTCTTT
CASSVMTWTGWLSFF
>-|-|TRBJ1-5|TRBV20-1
TGCAGTGCTAGACTTCGGGGCCAGCCCCAGCATTTT
CSARLRGQPQHF
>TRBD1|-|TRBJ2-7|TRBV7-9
TGTGCCAGCAGCCCTTCGGGGACAGGGTACCACGAGCAGTACTTC
CASSPSGTGYHEQYF
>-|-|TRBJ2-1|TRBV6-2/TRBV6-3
TGTGCCAGCAGTTACGCAGGGAAGAGCTCCTACAATGAGCAGTTCTTC
CASSYAGKSSYNEQFF
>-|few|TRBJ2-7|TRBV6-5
TGTGCCAGCAGTTCTAACGGGAAGACCTACGAGCAGTACTTC
CASSSNGKTYEQYF
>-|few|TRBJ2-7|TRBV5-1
TGCGCCAGCAGCCCTGAGGGGTATCCCTACGAGCAGTACTTC
CASSPEGYPYEQYF
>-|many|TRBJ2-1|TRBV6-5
TGTGCCAGCAGTTACTCAGGGGGAACCTACAATGAGCAGTTCTTC
CASSYSGGTYNEQFF
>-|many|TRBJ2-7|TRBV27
TGTGCCAGCAGTTTATCGGGGGGCGAGCAGTACTTC
CASSLSGGEQYF
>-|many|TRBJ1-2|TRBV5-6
TGTGCCAGCAGCTTGAGACTTGGCTACACCTTC
CASSLRLGYTF
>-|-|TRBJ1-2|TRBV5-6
TGTGCCAGCATTCTGAGGCAGGGGAGTAACTATGGCTACACCTTC
CASILRQGSNYGYTF
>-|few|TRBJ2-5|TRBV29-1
TGCAGCGTTGAATTGCGGGGCATCCAAGAGACCCAGTACTTC
CSVELRGIQETQYF
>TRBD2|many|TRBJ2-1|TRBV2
TGTGCCAGCAGTAAAGATACAGTGTGGACTAGCGGGGGGGTGGCTGAGCAGTTCTTC
CASSKDTVWTSGGVAEQFF
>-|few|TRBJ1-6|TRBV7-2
TGTGCCAGCAGCTTAAGTGTGATCTCACCCCTCCACTTT
CASSLSVISPLHF
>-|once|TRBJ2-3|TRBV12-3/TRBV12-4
TGTGCCAGCAGTTTAAGGCCTGAGACGCAGTATTTT
CASSLRPETQYF
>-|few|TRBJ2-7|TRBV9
TGTGCCAGCAGCGTAGCGCCAGCGTCACGAATCGGGGGAAACGAGCAGTACTTC
CASSVAPASRIGGNEQYF
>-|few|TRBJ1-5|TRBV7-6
TGTGCCAGCAGCTTAGGGGGAGTTCAGCCCCAGCATTTT
CASSLGGVQPQHF
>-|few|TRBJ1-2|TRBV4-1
TGCGCCAGCAGCCGTCTGGGGGGCAGTATCTATGGCTACACCTTC
CASSRLGGSIYGYTF
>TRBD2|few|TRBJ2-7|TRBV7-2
TGTGCCAGCAAGACGGGACTAGCGGGTGCCTACGAGCAGTACTTC
CASKTGLAGAYEQYF
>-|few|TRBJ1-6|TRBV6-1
TGTGCCAGCAGTGAACTAAGGGACTCACCCCTCCACTTT
CASSELRDSPLHF
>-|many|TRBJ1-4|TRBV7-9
TGTGCCAGCAGCCTTCAGGAATCTGAAAAACTGTTTTTT
CASSLQESEKLFF
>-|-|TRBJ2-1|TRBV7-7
TGTGCCAGCAGCTTTGGACTTCTCAATGAGCAGTTCTTC
CASSFGLLNEQFF
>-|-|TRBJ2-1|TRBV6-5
TGTGCCAGCAGTTACTCAGCGACCTCCTACAATGAGCAGTTCTTC
CASSYSATSYNEQFF
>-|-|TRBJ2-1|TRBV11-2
TGTGCCAGCAGCCGGGACTTCCCCGGTGAGCAGTTCTTC
CASSRDFPGEQFF
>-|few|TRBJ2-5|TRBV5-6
TGTGCCAGCAGCTTAGGGACTTCCGCGAAGACCCAGTACTTC
CASSLGTSAKTQYF
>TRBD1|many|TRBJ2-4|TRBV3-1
TGTGCCAGCAGCAACCGGGACAGGGGTGACATTCAGTACTTC
CASSNRDRGDIQYF
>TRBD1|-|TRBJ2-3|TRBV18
TGTGCCAGCTCACCACCGATTCAGGGGGCGGTCGGGCTCACAGATACGCAGTATTTT
CASSPPIQGAVGLTDTQYF
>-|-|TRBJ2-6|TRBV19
TGTGCCAGTAGTGGCCGGAACAGGGAAGCCCTCGCCAACGTCCTGACTTTC
CASSGRNREALANVLTF
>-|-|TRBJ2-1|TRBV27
TGTGCCAGCGGCGGAGTGGCAGACTCAGGGGAGCAGTTCTTC
CASGGVADSGEQFF
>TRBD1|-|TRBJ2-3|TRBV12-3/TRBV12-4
TGTGCCAGCAGTTTCTCGGGACAGGGAGTGGATACGCAGTATTTT
CASSFSGQGVDTQYF
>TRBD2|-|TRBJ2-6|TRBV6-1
TGTGCCAGCAGCTGGCGGGGGACTGGGGCCAACGTCCTGACTTTC
CASSWRGTGANVLTF
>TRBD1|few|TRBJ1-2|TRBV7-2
TGTGCCAGCAGCGGAGCGACAGGGACCCCCTATGGCTACACCTTC
CASSGATGTPYGYTF
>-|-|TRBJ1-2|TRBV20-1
TGCAGTGCTAGGGGGGACCGCTATGGCTACACCTTC
CSARGDRYGYTF
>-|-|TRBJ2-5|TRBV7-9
TGTGCCAGCAGCACCACTGGGGACATTTCTTTAGAGACCCAGTACTTC
CASSTTGDISLETQYF
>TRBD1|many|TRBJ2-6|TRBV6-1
TGTGCCAGCAGACGACAGGGTGGAAGAGCCAACGTCCTGACTTTC
CASRRQGGRANVLTF
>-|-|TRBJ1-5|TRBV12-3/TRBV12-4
TGTGCCAGCAGTTCCTGGACAGATAGCAATCAGCCCCAGCATTTT
CASSSWTDSNQPQHF
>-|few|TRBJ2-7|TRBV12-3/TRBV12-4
TGTGCCAGCAGCGGGGGACGGACAACCTACGAGCAGTACTTC
CASSGGRTTYEQYF
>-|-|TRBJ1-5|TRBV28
TGTGCCACCCTTAGGCCCGGGGCCTCCGATCAGCCCCAGCATTTT
CATLRPGASDQPQHF
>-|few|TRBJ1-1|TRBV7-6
TGTGCCAGCAGTTCCGGAGGCGAAGCTTTCTTT
CASSSGGEAFF
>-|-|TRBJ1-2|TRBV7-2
TGTGCCAGCAGCTTATTCCCCACGACAAATGGCTACACCTTC
CASSLFPTTNGYTF
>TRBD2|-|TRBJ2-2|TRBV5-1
TGCGCCAGCAGCTCGCCACTAGCGGGGGCGAACACCGGGGAGCTGTTTTTT
CASSSPLAGANTGELFF
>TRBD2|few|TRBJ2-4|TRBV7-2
TGTGCCAGCAGCCTCACCGGGACTAGCGGGGGGGAACAGTACTTC
CASSLTGTSGGEQYF
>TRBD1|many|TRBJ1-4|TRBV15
TGTGCCGCGGGACAGGGGGTTCTAGGTGAAAAACTGTTTTTT
CAAGQGVLGEKLFF
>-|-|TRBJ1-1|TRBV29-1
TGCAGCGTTGAAAGCGGGTGGGGTGGCAACACTGAAGCTTTCTTT
CSVESGWGGNTEAFF
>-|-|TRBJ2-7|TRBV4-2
TGTGCCAGCAGCCAGTATGGGGGCATCTACGAGCAGTACTTC
CASSQYGGIYEQYF
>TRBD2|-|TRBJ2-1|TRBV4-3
TGCGCCAGCAGCCAAACTAGCGGGGGGGCCGCGGACAATGAGCAGTTCTTC
CASSQTSGGAADNEQFF
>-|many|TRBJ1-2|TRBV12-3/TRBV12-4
TGTGCCAGCAGTCTTTCTGTAGGGGGGATTTCTGGCTACACCTTC
CASSLSVGGISGYTF
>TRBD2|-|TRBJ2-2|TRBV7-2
TGTGCCAGCAGCTTAGACGGGGGGGCCCTCGGGGAGCTGTTTTTT
CASSLDGGALGELFF
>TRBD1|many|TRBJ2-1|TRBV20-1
TGCAGTGCTAGCACTCCCGGGACAGGCTCGCATCATGAGCAGTTCTTC
CSASTPGTGSHHEQFF